Listed here is a single TCR beta chain. Its antigen is not identified. Trimming removed 6 bases from V and 1 base from J, with 9 bases in between. The CDR3 totals 13 residues. Germline assignment: CDR1 SGHNT and CDR2 YYREEE (reference sequence). This record comes from a study of Ad26.COV2.S vaccination and SARS-CoV-2 variants. Regarding the study as a whole: It was vaccine recipients, not placebo recipients, who had the higher spike-specific TCR breadth. There was a possibility that the TCR breadth and depth analyses underestimated total T cell responses. Reports say spike-specific CD8+ and CD4+ T cell responses covered substantial breadth after vaccination.

The data were produced by immunoSEQ multiplex PCR, yet TCRdb's version contains in-frame clones alone and is incomplete. The sample has hundreds of thousands of clones, 92% seen once. The material sequenced was peripheral blood, taken after recovery from COVID-19. This sequence joins TRBV5-4 and TRBJ2-3; D perhaps matches TRBD1 (6 bases). The TCR sequence derives from a human donor who had recovered from COVID-19. The CDR3 sequence is CASIRTGTDTQYF. Here the CDR3 DNA reads TGTGCCAGCATCCGGACAGGCACAGATACGCAGTATTTT.